This T cell receptor (beta chain) was recorded in a study of OX40 agonist ivuxolimab in advanced cancers. About the study as a whole: Ivuxolimab was an agonistic, fully human IgG2 monoclonal antibody directed against OX40 (CD134), a costimulatory receptor. Intravenous ivuxolimab was administered to patients every 2 weeks at six dose levels: 0.01, 0.1, 0.3, 1.5, 3 and 10 mg/kg. Of the 50 to 55 patients in dose escalation, around 19 had hepatocellular carcinoma, some 15 had melanoma, 9 had renal cell carcinoma and 9 had head and neck cancer. In the dose-escalation cohort, more than 75% of patients were male, and the mean age was approximately 64 years, with a range of about 23 to 90. Prior anti-PD-1, anti-PD-L1 or anti-CTLA-4 therapy was permitted, and checkpoint inhibitors had been received by more than 35% of dose-escalation patients. Partial responses were achieved by three dose-escalation patients, of whom one had hepatocellular carcinoma and two had cutaneous melanoma. Peripheral TCRbeta sequencing was intended to test whether TCR sequence diversity was altered and clonal T-cell expansion was caused by ivuxolimab. The monotherapy dose-escalation portion (N ≈ 57 patients) of the phase I ivuxolimab trial is reported in the paper.

About this clone: No cognate antigen has been identified for it. The sample holds no much larger clone one base away, and base qualities are not on file.

For sequencing of the TCRbeta CDR3 region, genomic DNA was extracted from the sorted cells. The immunoSEQ Assay was used for sequencing of TCRbeta CDR3 regions. What TCRdb holds here is the immuneACCESS table cut down to in-frame rearrangements. Part of the clones is not present; checked against another copy, under half of the missing clones reflect an unresolved V gene, and the others are unexplained. The sample table records 80,000 to 90,000 clones; 80% to 90% of these occur just once. In total, the top ten clones hold roughly 1.8% of the sample. What the authors observed across the whole study: On average, CD8+ T cells showed more expanded clones than CD4+ T cells after ivuxolimab. In partial responders in the 0.1-3.0 mg/kg groups, normalized peripheral clonal expansion was found to be among the lowest, especially among CD8+ T cells. Low levels of normalized T-cell clonal expansion were also seen in some nonresponding patients. The antigen specificity of the clonally expanded peripheral T cells was not determined. At doses from 0.1 to 3.0 mg/kg, clonal expansion was seen in both CD4+ and CD8+ blood T cells between baseline and week 6.

The trial excluded patients who had a history of autoimmune disease or were on systemic immunosuppression. Peripheral blood for TCR sequencing was drawn from every dose cohort at baseline, at cycle 4 day 1 and at cycle 7 day 1. Samples were obtained from an open-label, multicenter, first-in-human phase I dose-escalation trial of ivuxolimab. Adults with locally advanced or metastatic head and neck squamous cell, hepatocellular, melanoma or renal cell carcinoma were enrolled in the trial. Before TCR sequencing, CD4+ T cells and CD8+ T cells from peripheral blood were sorted into separate populations. The CDR3 measures 13 amino acids from cysteine to phenylalanine. The kept DNA is CDR3 alone, 39 bases in frame from the first base. Cut back by 6 bases and 5 bases, the V and J ends lie 14 bases apart. From the germline V gene, CDR1 is MDHEN and CDR2 is SYDVKM.

This sequence was found in an adult with an advanced solid tumor such as melanoma, head and neck, liver or kidney cancer. Sample: CD4+ or CD8+ T cells sorted from blood, taken in a trial of the OX40 agonist ivuxolimab. In this chain, TRBV28 is recombined with TRBJ2-7; D gene: possibly TRBD1, on 6 matching bases. In nucleotides, the sequence is TGTGCCAGCAGACCACAGGGAACCGACGAGCAGTACTTC. Its translation reads: CASRPQGTDEQYF.